Below are 20 T cell receptor beta chains sequenced from a single sample in a study of identical twins. Each CDR3 protein is one row after TCRdb ran MiXCR on the 5' RACE reads. The table includes roughly 470,000 distinct CDR3 sequences, approximately 15% detected once. The same data also contributed to another study, on yellow fever vaccine responses in identical twins.

Sequencing used CD4+ T cells sorted from blood. Receptors were obtained from a woman in her late teens or twenties in good health.

This clonotype was found a few times. This chain connects TRBV29-1 to TRBJ2-3; TRBD1 matches at 8 bases. J was trimmed by 0 bases and V by 6 bases; bases with no gene match: 8. Germline V gives CDR1 SQVTM, CDR2 ANQGSEA. The CDR3 has 15 amino acids. CDR3 sequence reads: CSVDARGQSTDTQYF. CDR3 sequence (DNA): TGCAGCGTGGACGCCAGGGGGCAAAGCACAGATACGCAGTATTTT.

The sample holds a few counts of this clonotype. The chain links TRBV16 to TRBJ1-1; TRBD1 is a possible D gene (5 bases). Germline CDR1 and CDR2: KGHSY and FQNENV. V was pared by 4 bases and J by 10 bases, with 19 bases between. The CDR3 runs to 14 residues. The CDR3 loop is CASSLNPGPAGAFF. CDR3 bases: TGTGCCAGCAGCCTTAACCCAGGGCCAGCAGGAGCTTTCTTT.

The CDR3 loop is CASSYSRLGGDTQYF. The CDR3 region has the DNA TGTGCCAGCAGTTACTCTCGGCTAGGGGGTGATACGCAGTATTTT. This rearrangement joins TRBV6-5 to TRBJ2-3, with TRBD1 as a possible D gene (6 bases). CDR1 is MNHEY and CDR2 is SVGAGI in the germline V gene. This CDR3 has 15 amino acids. V lost 0 bases to trimming and J lost 6 bases, with 13 bases between them.

This clonotype has only a few counts. The gene calls are TRBV11-2 and TRBJ2-2; the match to TRBD2 covers 8 bases. CDR3 length equals 14 residues. Unmatched junction bases numbered 2, after V lost 7 bases and J lost 1 base. Germline CDR1 and CDR2: SGHAT and FQNNGV. CDR3 residues: CASTRGGNTGELFF. The CDR3 DNA reads TGTGCCAGCACCCGGGGGGGGAACACCGGGGAGCTGTTTTTT. The full variable domain, completed using reference TRBV11-2 and TRBJ2-2, is EAGVAQSPRYKIIEKRQSVAFWCNPISGHATLYWYQQILGQGPKLLIQFQNNGVVDDSQLPKDRFSAERLKGVDSTLKIQPAKLEDSAVYLCASTRGGNTGELFFGEGSRLTVL.

This clonotype has a handful of counts. The gene calls are TRBV29-1 and TRBJ2-1; 13 bases agree with TRBD2. V dropped 8 bases and J dropped 7; count of bases not matched to a gene: 17. In germline, CDR1 is SQVTM, CDR2 ANQGSEA. The CDR3 length is 17 residues. The CDR3 DNA is TGCAGCACTCAAAAAAGGACTAGCGGGGGAGTTGTGAATGAGCAGTTCTTC. This translates into CSTQKRTSGGVVNEQFF.

This clonotype is a singleton in its sample. This may come from a read error, since a much larger clone is one base off. The V and J genes are TRBV11-3 and TRBJ2-3; D is ambiguous. The germline V gene has CDR1 SGHNT and CDR2 YENEEA. The CDR3 has 12 residues. V lost 3 bases and J 5 bases, leaving 6 bases between the germline ends. CDR3 sequence reads: CASSFSLDTQYF. The CDR3 DNA follows: TGTGCCAGCAGCTTTAGTTTAGATACGCAGTATTTT.

This clonotype was seen only a few times. The chain has TRBV27 and TRBJ2-5; D not certain. V was cut by 3 bases and J by 0 bases, with 5 bases left in between. Germline V gene sequence: CDR1 MNHEY, CDR2 SMNVEV (reference sequence). The CDR3 has 13 amino acids. CDR3: CASSFNDQETQYF. The CDR3 DNA sequence: TGTGCCAGCAGTTTTAATGACCAAGAGACCCAGTACTTC.

V is TRBV28 and J is TRBJ2-7, with a weak D call TRBD2 (7 bases). The V gene's germline CDR1 is MDHEN and CDR2 SYDVKM. The CDR3 loop spans 17 amino acids. Trimming shortened V by 3 bases and J by 2 bases, and 20 bases separated the two germline ends. CDR3 sequence reads: CASSFVVVGGQTYEQYF. In DNA form, the CDR3 reads TGTGCCAGCAGTTTTGTTGTAGTCGGGGGGCAAACCTACGAGCAGTACTTC.

This clonotype was seen many times. The gene calls are TRBV20-1 and TRBJ2-1; 10 nucleotides line up with TRBD2. V dropped 0 bases and J dropped 1; count of bases not matched to a gene: 6. This CDR3 has 17 amino acids. CDR1 DFQATT and CDR2 SNEGSKA come from the germline V gene (reference sequence). The CDR3 spells CSARDLRAGGSYNEQFF. For the CDR3, the DNA is TGCAGTGCTAGAGATCTAAGAGCGGGAGGGTCCTACAATGAGCAGTTCTTC.

This clonotype showed up just a few times. This chain uses TRBV6-5 with TRBJ2-7, with D possibly being TRBD2 (5 bases). Trimming stripped 6 bases from V and 6 bases from J, with 9 bases between. There are 11 residues in the CDR3. Germline CDR1 is MNHEY and CDR2 is SVGAGI. CDR3 nucleotide sequence: TGTGCCAGCAGCGACGCGGGCGAGCAGTACTTC. Translating gives CASSDAGEQYF.

This rearrangement joins TRBV28 to TRBJ2-4; D could derive from TRBD1 or TRBD2 (5 bases each). The V and J ends lost 1 base and 7 bases respectively, with 17 bases between them. Germline loops: CDR1 MDHEN, CDR2 SYDVKM. This CDR3 has 16 residues. Written as DNA, the CDR3 is TGTGCCAGCAGTTTATTGGGGACCTCCAGGAAGAACATTCAGTACTTC. It encodes CASSLLGTSRKNIQYF.

The genes are TRBV10-2 and TRBJ2-3; 11 bases agree with TRBD2. J was trimmed by 2 bases and V by 6 bases; bases with no gene match: 7. The CDR3 loop spans 16 amino acids. The V gene's germline CDR1 is WSHSY and CDR2 SAAADI. The CDR3 spells CASRSTSGSVTDTQYF. The CDR3 bases are TGCGCCAGCAGGAGCACTAGCGGGAGTGTCACAGATACGCAGTATTTT.

The genes are TRBV2 and TRBJ1-6; tentative D call: TRBD1 (6 bases). The germline V and J ends were trimmed by 7 bases and 10 bases, with 11 bases remaining between them. Germline V gene data show CDR1 as SNHLY and CDR2 as FYNNEI. The CDR3 has 12 amino acids. This CDR3 reads CASNSDRSPLHF. CDR3 DNA: TGTGCCAGCAACTCAGACAGGTCACCCCTCCACTTT.

This clonotype was seen a few times. The chain is built from TRBV11-2 and TRBJ2-1; 7 positions match TRBD2. Germline loops: CDR1 SGHAT, CDR2 FQNNGV. This CDR3 spans 15 amino acids. Trimming cost V 2 bases and J 8 bases; bases outside gene matches: 9. CDR3 region: CASSLQGGSVYEQFF. CDR3 bases: TGTGCCAGCAGCTTACAGGGCGGGAGTGTATATGAGCAGTTCTTC. Combining the CDR3 with reference TRBV11-2 and TRBJ2-1 gives the whole variable domain EAGVAQSPRYKIIEKRQSVAFWCNPISGHATLYWYQQILGQGPKLLIQFQNNGVVDDSQLPKDRFSAERLKGVDSTLKIQPAKLEDSAVYLCASSLQGGSVYEQFFGPGTRLTVL.

The chain's CDR3 is CASSRLMGGYNEQFF. CDR3 in DNA: TGCGCCAGCAGCCGACTTATGGGGGGCTACAATGAGCAGTTCTTC. The chain employs TRBV5-1 and TRBJ2-1; D might be TRBD2 (6 bases). Germline lookup yields CDR1 SGHRS and CDR2 YFSETQ. V was clipped by 4 bases and J by 3 bases, with 14 bases between them. The CDR3 consists of 15 residues.

The chain employs TRBV5-6 and TRBJ2-5, with D maybe TRBD2 (6 bases). Germline CDR1 is SGHDT and CDR2 is YYEEEE. The CDR3 sequence is 18 residues long. Trimming stripped 0 bases from V and 1 base from J, with 19 bases between. The DNA of the CDR3 is TGTGCCAGCAGCTTGGTGGTAGGACTACCCACAACCCAAGAGACCCAGTACTTC. It yields the protein CASSLVVGLPTTQETQYF.

This clonotype turned up a few times. The V call is TRBV11-2, the J call TRBJ2-1; tentatively, D is TRBD1 or TRBD2 (7 bases each). Looked up from germline, CDR1 is SGHAT and CDR2 is FQNNGV. CDR3 length equals 16 residues. V was cut by 0 bases and J by 7 bases, with 16 bases left in between. This chain's CDR3 is CASSLEVRQGGNEQFF. The CDR3 DNA follows: TGTGCCAGCAGCTTAGAAGTCCGCCAGGGGGGGAATGAGCAGTTCTTC. Based on the CDR3 plus reference TRBV11-2 and TRBJ2-1, the full variable domain is EAGVAQSPRYKIIEKRQSVAFWCNPISGHATLYWYQQILGQGPKLLIQFQNNGVVDDSQLPKDRFSAERLKGVDSTLKIQPAKLEDSAVYLCASSLEVRQGGNEQFFGPGTRLTVL.

This clonotype came up a few times. The chain links TRBV19 to TRBJ2-3, with TRBD2 matching 15 bases. From germline, CDR1 is LNHDA and CDR2 SQIVND (reference sequence). The J segment lost 6 bases and the V segment lost 7 bases, leaving 5 bases of the junction unmatched. The CDR3 has 15 amino acids. The CDR3 DNA is TGTGCCAGTAAGGGACTAGCGGGAGGCCCCGATACGCAGTATTTT. Translating it yields CASKGLAGGPDTQYF.

The rearrangement links TRBV6-4 to TRBJ2-7; 12 bases map to TRBD2. CDR3 length: 16 amino acids. Trimming cost V 5 bases and J 2 bases; bases outside gene matches: 7. Germline V gene lookup returns CDR1 MRHNA and CDR2 SNTAGT. CDR3 residues: CASSPEGLAGTYEQYF. In DNA form, the CDR3 reads TGTGCCAGCAGTCCTGAAGGACTAGCGGGAACCTACGAGCAGTACTTC.

This clonotype has a handful of counts. The rearrangement joins TRBV3-1 to TRBJ2-1; the match to TRBD2 covers 9 bases. CDR1 and CDR2 (germline): LGHDT, YNNKEL (reference sequence). CDR3 length: 15 residues. V lost 4 bases and J lost 14; bases outside the gene matches: 15. CDR3 amino acids: CASSPRLAGTTEKFF. CDR3 nucleotides: TGTGCCAGCAGCCCCCGGCTAGCGGGGACCACGGAGAAGTTCTTC.